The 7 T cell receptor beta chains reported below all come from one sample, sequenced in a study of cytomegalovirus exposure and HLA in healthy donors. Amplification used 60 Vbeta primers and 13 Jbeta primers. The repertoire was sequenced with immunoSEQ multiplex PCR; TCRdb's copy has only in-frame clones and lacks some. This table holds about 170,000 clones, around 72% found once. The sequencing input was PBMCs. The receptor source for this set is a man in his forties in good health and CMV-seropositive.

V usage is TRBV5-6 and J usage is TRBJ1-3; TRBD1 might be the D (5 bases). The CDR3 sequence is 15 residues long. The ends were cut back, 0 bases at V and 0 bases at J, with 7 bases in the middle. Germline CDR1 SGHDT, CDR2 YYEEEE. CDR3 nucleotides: TGTGCCAGCAGCTTGGGGGGCTACTCTGGAAACACCATATATTTT. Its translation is CASSLGGYSGNTIYF.

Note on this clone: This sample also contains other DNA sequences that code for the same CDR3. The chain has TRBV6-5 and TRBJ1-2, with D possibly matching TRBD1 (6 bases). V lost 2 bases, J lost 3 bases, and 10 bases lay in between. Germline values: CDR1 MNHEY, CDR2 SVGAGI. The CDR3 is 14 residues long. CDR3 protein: CASSYGGADYGYTF. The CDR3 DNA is TGTGCCAGCAGTTACGGGGGCGCTGACTATGGCTACACCTTC.

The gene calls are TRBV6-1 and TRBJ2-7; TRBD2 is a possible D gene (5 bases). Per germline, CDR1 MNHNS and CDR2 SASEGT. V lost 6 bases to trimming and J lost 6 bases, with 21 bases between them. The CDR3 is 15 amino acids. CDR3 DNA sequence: TGTGCCAGCAGGATACTTGGGAGTGTCCCGTCCGAGCAGTACTTC. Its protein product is CASRILGSVPSEQYF.

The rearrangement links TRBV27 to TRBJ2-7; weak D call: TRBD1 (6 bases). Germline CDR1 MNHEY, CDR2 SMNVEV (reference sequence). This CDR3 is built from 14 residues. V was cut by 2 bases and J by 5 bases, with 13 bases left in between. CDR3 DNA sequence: TGTGCCAGCAGTTTAATTCAGGGGCGGAACGAGCAGTACTTC. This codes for CASSLIQGRNEQYF.

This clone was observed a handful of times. CDR3 sequence: CASSLEQGDTGELFF. CDR3 DNA: TGCGCCAGCAGCTTGGAACAGGGGGACACCGGGGAGCTGTTTTTT. The genes are TRBV5-1 and TRBJ2-2; the match to TRBD1 covers 8 bases. The CDR3 spans 15 residues. V dropped 0 bases and J dropped 3; count of bases not matched to a gene: 1. The V gene's germline CDR1 is SGHRS and CDR2 YFSETQ.

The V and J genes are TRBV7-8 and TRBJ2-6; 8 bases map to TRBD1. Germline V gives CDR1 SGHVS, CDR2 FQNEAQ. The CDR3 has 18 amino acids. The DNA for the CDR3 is TGTGACCTGGGGGGAGGACAGGGTTCGTTCTCTGGGGCCAACGTCCTGACTTTC. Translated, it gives CDLGGGQGSFSGANVLTF.

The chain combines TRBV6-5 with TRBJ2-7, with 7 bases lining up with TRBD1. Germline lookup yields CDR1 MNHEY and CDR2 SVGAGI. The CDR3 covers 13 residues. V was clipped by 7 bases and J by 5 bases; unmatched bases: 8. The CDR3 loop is CASKTGSVDEQYF. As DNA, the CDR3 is TGTGCCAGCAAGACAGGGTCTGTCGACGAGCAGTACTTC.